The subject of this entry is one T cell receptor (beta chain). The data are from a study of technical replicates of blood from several donors. Clones were read by immunoSEQ multiplex PCR, and TCRdb kept only the in-frame ones, dropping some. The table records 74,000 or so clones, 95% to 97% of them present only once. Germline V gene sequence: CDR1 SGHTS, CDR2 YDEGEE. After removal of 4 bases from V and 4 bases from J, the junction contained 10 bases not matched to a gene. This CDR3 region has 15 residues. The TCR comes from a human donor in good health. The material sequenced was T cells isolated from PBMCs. V is TRBV5-8 and J is TRBJ1-2; 7 bases align to TRBD1. As DNA, the CDR3 is TGTGCCAGCAGCCCCACCGGGACAGAGCTCTATGGCTACACCTTC. Protein product: CASSPTGTELYGYTF. Looking up the rest from reference TRBV5-8 and TRBJ1-2 gives the full variable domain: EAGVTQSPTHLIKTRGQQATLRCSPISGHTSVYWYQQALGLGLQFLLWYDEGEERNRGNFPPRFSGRQFPNYSSELNVNALELEDSALYLCASSPTGTELYGYTFGSGTRLTVV.